This T cell receptor (beta chain) was profiled in a study of cytomegalovirus exposure and HLA in healthy donors. Regarding the study as a whole: Later on, a genetic analysis was performed. It linked a missense variant in DCLRE1C with V- and J-gene trimming of TCR beta. Using a false discovery rate of 0.05, a later analysis showed that 16,951 TCR beta sequences were associated with HLA alleles. A later analysis reportedly identified an Asian-associated ancestry cluster as carrying fewer N-insertions than the 666-donor mean.

The CDR3 contains 16 residues. CDR1 is LGHNT, CDR2 FRNRAP, per germline. With 0 bases clipped from V and 4 bases from J, the junction kept 8 bases outside the gene matches. Researchers ran the PCR with 60 Vbeta and 13 Jbeta primers. Profiling relied on immunoSEQ multiplex PCR, and the TCRdb table lists in-frame clones only, not all of them. The data show some 210,000 clones, 85% to 90% seen once. Turning to this clone: As yet, its antigen is unknown.

This clonotype originated in a man aged 25 to 40 in good health and CMV-seronegative. The chain uses TRBV12-5 and TRBJ1-2; the match to TRBD1 covers 7 bases. Sequencing was carried out using PBMCs. CDR3 DNA sequence: TGTGCTAGTGGTTTGGTAGTGGTCGGACAGGTCTATGGCTACACCTTC. Its protein product is CASGLVVVGQVYGYTF.